Included here is one T cell receptor beta chain sequence, with context. This sample is part of a study of blood T cell repertoires in COVID-19. Original methodology: Reference gene primer amplification gave nucleated cell count estimates. Method: immunoSEQ multiplex PCR; TCRdb's copy keeps in-frame clones and lacks some. Clone size and V and J calls were adopted from that table, with D and trimming inferred from the DNA. Altogether 52,000 or so clones are present, roughly 87% being singletons, with the ten largest covering 2.5% to 3.5%. Germline loops: CDR1 SNHLY, CDR2 FYNNEI. The CDR3 runs 11 residues. Trimming removed 7 bases from V and 3 bases from J, with 7 bases in between.

The TCR was taken from a human donor in a cohort sampled during active COVID-19. V and J are TRBV2 and TRBJ2-7; D gene unclear. Sequencing was performed on peripheral blood. In DNA form, the CDR3 reads TGTGCCAGCACACAGATCTACGAGCAGTACTTC. Translating gives CASTQIYEQYF.